This T cell receptor beta chain comes out of a study of cytomegalovirus exposure and HLA in healthy donors. Looking at the study overall: Samples from HLA-typed donors yielded about 85 million unique TCRs in an early data release.

Notes on the study in general: Association of approximately 18,000 TCR beta sequences with HLA alleles was found at 0.05 false discovery rate in a later analysis. For most TCR beta V segments, an earlier analysis put the productive rate at about 87% or about 30% of the time. As a later analysis revealed, the rate of TCR association differed by HLA locus, with DRB1 most and HLA-C fewest.

Note on this clone: Its antigen is undetermined.

PCR used 60 Vbeta primers and 13 Jbeta primers. Clones were read by immunoSEQ multiplex PCR, and TCRdb kept only the in-frame ones, dropping some. The sample includes approximately 140,000 clones, around 73% of them seen just once. In germline, CDR1 is MNHEY, CDR2 SVGAGI. The CDR3 length is 16 residues. V lost 0 bases to trimming and J lost 2 bases; unmatched junction nucleotides: 4. The gene calls are TRBV6-5 and TRBJ1-3, with 7 bases that match TRBD1. The source material was PBMCs. The receptor was derived from a woman aged 18-29 years in good health and CMV-seronegative. The CDR3 loop reads CASSYSAGTAGNTIYF. CDR3 DNA: TGTGCCAGCAGTTACTCCGCCGGGACAGCTGGAAACACCATATATTTT.